The entry that follows covers one TCR beta chain sequence. Sequenced by immunoSEQ multiplex PCR; TCRdb stores in-frame clones only, minus some. The sample records under 75,000 clones, more than 85% being singletons. The CDR3 runs 15 residues. Germline CDR1 and CDR2: MNHEY and SVGAGI. Trimming pared 7 bases from V and 8 bases from J, leaving 20 bases between. The data were taken from a study of T cell changes during pregnancy in multiple sclerosis. Sequencing was performed on peripheral blood, taken in the first trimester of pregnancy. The chain employs TRBV6-5 and TRBJ1-4; D unclear. This clonotype was sampled from a female donor with multiple sclerosis, enrolled in a pregnancy study. CDR3 region: CASTAAGNSKEKLFF. In DNA, the CDR3 is TGTGCCAGCACCGCGGCTGGAAATTCGAAGGAAAAACTGTTTTTT.